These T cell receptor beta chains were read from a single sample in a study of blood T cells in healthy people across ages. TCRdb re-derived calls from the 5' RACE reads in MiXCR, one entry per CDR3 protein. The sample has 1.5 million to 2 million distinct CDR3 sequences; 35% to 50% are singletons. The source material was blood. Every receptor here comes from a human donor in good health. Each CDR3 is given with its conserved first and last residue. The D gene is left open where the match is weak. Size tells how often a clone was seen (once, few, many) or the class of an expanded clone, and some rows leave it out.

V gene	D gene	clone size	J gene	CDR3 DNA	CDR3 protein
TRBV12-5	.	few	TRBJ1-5	TGTGCTAGTGGTTTGATGGCGCCGAATCAGCCCCAGCATTTT	CASGLMAPNQPQHF
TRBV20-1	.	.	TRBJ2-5	TGCAGTGCTAGAGACCCCCTCGGGAGTGGGAAAGAGACCCAGTACTTC	CSARDPLGSGKETQYF
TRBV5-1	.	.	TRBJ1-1	TGCGCCAGCAGCTTAACCAGGGCGAACACTGAAGCTTTCTTT	CASSLTRANTEAFF
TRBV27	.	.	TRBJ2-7	TGTGCCAGCAGTCCCGAAGGCAACCCGGGACACATTAATTACGAGCAGTACTTC	CASSPEGNPGHINYEQYF
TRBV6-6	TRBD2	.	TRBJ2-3	TGTGCCAGCAGCAAAAGCGGGGGGGTTCCAGATACGCAGTATTTT	CASSKSGGVPDTQYF
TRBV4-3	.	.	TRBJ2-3	TGCGCCAGCAGCCAAGGGGAAGGGGCCTCCAATACGCAGTATTTT	CASSQGEGASNTQYF
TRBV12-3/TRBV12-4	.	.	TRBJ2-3	TGTGCCAGCAGAGCTAGCCAAACAGATACGCAGTATTTT	CASRASQTDTQYF
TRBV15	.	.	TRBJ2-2	TGTGCCACCAGCAGCCTGGGGACCGGGGAGCTGTTTTTT	CATSSLGTGELFF
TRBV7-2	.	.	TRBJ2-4	TGTGCCGGCAGCTTAGGTCGACTCGATGATCAGTACTTC	CAGSLGRLDDQYF
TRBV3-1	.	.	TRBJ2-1	TGTGCCAGCAGCCAAGCTTTTAACAGCTCCTACAATGAGCAGTTCTTC	CASSQAFNSSYNEQFF
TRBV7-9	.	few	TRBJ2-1	TGTGCCAGCAGCTTAGGCGTGACAGCATTCGATGAGCAGTTCTTC	CASSLGVTAFDEQFF
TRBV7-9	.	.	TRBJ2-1	TGTGCCAGCAGCTTGGGCTACCACTCAAACAATGAGCAGTTCTTC	CASSLGYHSNNEQFF
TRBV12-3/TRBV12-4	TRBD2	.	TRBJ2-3	TGTGCCAGCAGTCGCGAAGCGGGGGCAAGCACAGATACGCAGTATTTT	CASSREAGASTDTQYF